This entry lists 19 T cell receptor beta chains sequenced from one sample in a study of CD8+ T cells in alopecia areata (dated by TCRdb to 2016 to 2018). Explained via the paper, the time point label denotes: 24 weeks on oral tofacitinib. The treatment or condition label of this sample denotes: oral pan-JAK inhibitor, 5-10 mg twice daily. Library generation was performed with the immunoSEQ multiplex PCR assay. To provide template for TCR sequencing, every sample had RNA extracted and reverse transcribed into cDNA. The clones in this table, taken by TCRdb from immuneACCESS, are in-frame only. Not every clone is retained; where verified, under half of the shortfall comes from an unresolved V gene, and the cause of the rest is unknown. In all, the sample holds around 100,000 clones, and around three fifths of those were seen once. The top ten hold roughly 3.5% of the sample. Sequencing used CD4+ T cells sorted from blood, obtained at week 24, from a patient treated with tofacitinib. These TCRs come from a human donor with alopecia areata.

This clone is a singleton in its sample. CDR3 in DNA: TGTGCCAGCAGCTTGGGACAATACAATGAGCAGTTCTTC. Translation gives CASSLGQYNEQFF. This sequence joins TRBV5-4 and TRBJ2-1; D gene ambiguous. V shed 0 bases and J shed 4 bases, with 5 bases lying between them. Germline CDR1 and CDR2: SGHNT and YYREEE (reference sequence). The CDR3 length is 13 residues.

The CDR3 region is CASSSLISSDTQYF. As DNA, the CDR3 is TGTGCCAGCAGCTCCCTAATCAGTTCAGATACGCAGTATTTT. This rearrangement joins TRBV11-2 to TRBJ2-3; D not resolved. Trimming pared 4 bases from V and 4 bases from J, leaving 12 bases between. CDR3 size: 14 residues. Germline CDR1 is SGHAT and CDR2 is FQNNGV.

This clone was counted a few times. V is TRBV7-2 and J is TRBJ1-1; D is undetermined. The CDR3 is made up of 14 amino acids. V lost 2 bases and J lost 8, with 15 bases in between. Per germline, CDR1 SGHTA and CDR2 FQGNSA. In nucleotides, the CDR3 is TGTGCCAGCAGCTTAAACACCCAGACTCGGGAAGCTTTCTTT. Encoded protein: CASSLNTQTREAFF. Variable domain in full (rest from reference TRBV7-2 and TRBJ1-1): GAGVSQSPSNKVTEKGKDVELRCDPISGHTALYWYRQSLGQGLEFLIYFQGNSAPDKSGLPSDRFSAERTGGSVSTLTIQRTQQEDSAVYLCASSLNTQTREAFFGQGTRLTVV.

The chain uses TRBV30 and TRBJ2-7, with a possible D match to TRBD1 (5 bases). The CDR3 spans 11 residues. Trimming took off 5 bases at V and 7 bases at J, with 12 bases between the two ends. Germline V gene sequence: CDR1 GTSNPN, CDR2 SVGIG (reference sequence). The DNA for the CDR3 is TGTGCCTGGGGCAGGGCGGCGGAGCAGTACTTC. Encoded protein: CAWGRAAEQYF.

This chain uses TRBV9 with TRBJ1-1, with D unresolved. The CDR3 consists of 15 residues. The germline gives CDR1 SGDLS, CDR2 YYNGEE. V was shortened by 3 bases and J by 9 bases, with 21 bases between the two germline ends. Here the CDR3 reads CASSAHSDLPTQAFF. The DNA for the CDR3 is TGTGCCAGCAGCGCACATTCGGACCTACCCACGCAAGCTTTCTTT.

This clone has a handful of counts. The rearrangement joins TRBV6-5 to TRBJ1-2; D is perhaps TRBD1 (5 bases). This CDR3 comprises 16 residues. V dropped 4 bases and J dropped 2 bases, with 17 bases sitting between them. Germline loops: CDR1 MNHEY, CDR2 SVGAGI. The CDR3 DNA is TGTGCCAGCAGTTTAGAGCGGGGCGCCGGGAACTATGGCTACACCTTC. This encodes CASSLERGAGNYGYTF.

This clone came up a few times. The rearrangement uses TRBV29-1 and TRBJ2-5; weak D call: TRBD2 (6 bases). The V gene lost 2 bases and the J gene lost 4 bases, with 8 bases spanning the gap. Germline CDR1 SQVTM, CDR2 ANQGSEA. The CDR3 is 12 amino acids. The CDR3 DNA is TGCAGCGTTGAATCCGGGGGAGAGACCCAGTACTTC. Its translation: CSVESGGETQYF.

V gene TRBV15 combines with J gene TRBJ1-2; TRBD1 matches 7 bases. Germline V gene lookup returns CDR1 LNHNV and CDR2 YYDKDF (reference sequence). This CDR3 has 16 residues. V lost 0 bases to trimming and J lost 5 bases; unmatched junction nucleotides: 9. CDR3 loop: CATSRDLGGGAYGYTF. CDR3 in DNA: TGTGCCACCAGCAGAGATTTGGGAGGGGGCGCTTATGGCTACACCTTC.

This clone was recorded a few times. This chain links TRBV7-9 with TRBJ2-6; D unresolved. Between the trimmed V and J ends, which lost 5 bases and 0 bases, there was a span of 11 bases. There are 16 residues in the CDR3. Germline loops: CDR1 SEHNR, CDR2 FQNEAQ (reference sequence). Here the CDR3 DNA reads TGTGCCAGCAGCCATCGTACTTACTCTGGGGCCAACGTCCTGACTTTC. This encodes CASSHRTYSGANVLTF.

In its sample, this clone was seen a few times. J is TRBJ1-2 and V is TRBV5-6; 9 bases agree with TRBD1. CDR3 length: 15 residues. Germline assignment: CDR1 SGHDT and CDR2 YYEEEE. With V trimmed by 4 bases and J by 1 base, 5 bases remained unmatched. The DNA for the CDR3 is TGTGCCAGCAGCACCGCGACAGGGGGTAACTATGGCTACACCTTC. It translates to CASSTATGGNYGYTF. The whole variable domain, remainder taken from reference TRBV5-6 and TRBJ1-2, is DAGVTQSPTHLIKTRGQQVTLRCSPKSGHDTVSWYQQALGQGPQFIFQYYEEEERQRGNFPDRFSGHQFPNYSSELNVNALLLGDSALYLCASSTATGGNYGYTFGSGTRLTVV.

The chain recombines TRBV5-1 with TRBJ2-3; D is possibly TRBD2 (5 bases). Germline lookup yields CDR1 SGHRS and CDR2 YFSETQ. The CDR3 length is 15 residues. V was cut by 1 base and J by 1 base, with 10 bases left in between. CDR3 sequence reads: CASSLNKGGTDTQYF. CDR3 coding DNA: TGCGCCAGCAGCTTGAATAAGGGAGGCACAGATACGCAGTATTTT.

The gene calls are TRBV30 and TRBJ1-2, with 10 bases lining up with TRBD1. CDR1 is GTSNPN, CDR2 SVGIG, per germline (reference sequence). This CDR3 is built from 12 residues. After removal of 6 bases from V and 12 bases from J, the junction contained 10 bases not matched to a gene. The CDR3 reads CACSGTGDGDTF. DNA for the CDR3: TGTGCCTGTTCCGGGACAGGGGATGGGGACACCTTC.

The chain couples TRBV6-1 to TRBJ1-5; no clear D gene. The germline CDR1 and CDR2 sequences are MNHNS and SASEGT. This CDR3 is 13 amino acids long. Trimming shortened V by 6 bases and J by 3 bases, and 9 bases separated the two germline ends. In nucleotides, the CDR3 is TGTGCCAGCAGGCAGCGCTCCAATCAGCCCCAGCATTTT. Translation: CASRQRSNQPQHF.

This clone was found a few times. This chain uses TRBV15 with TRBJ1-6, with D hard to call. This CDR3 has 12 residues. Germline values: CDR1 LNHNV, CDR2 YYDKDF (reference sequence). V lost 0 bases to trimming and J lost 6 bases, with 0 bases between them. Here the CDR3 reads CATSRDNSPLHF. CDR3 sequence (DNA): TGTGCCACCAGCAGAGATAATTCACCCCTCCACTTT. The complete variable domain, with remaining parts taken from reference TRBV15 and TRBJ1-6, reads DAMVIQNPRYQVTQFGKPVTLSCSQTLNHNVMYWYQQKSSQAPKLLFHYYDKDFNNEADTPDNFQSRRPNTSFCFLDIRSPGLGDTAMYLCATSRDNSPLHFGNGTRLTVT.

This clone was recorded a few times. The J gene is TRBJ2-7, the V gene TRBV25-1, with 7 bases identical to TRBD1. The CDR3 loop spans 15 amino acids. Germline CDR1 MGHDK, CDR2 SYGVNS. V trimming: 2 bases; J trimming: 0 bases; junction bases outside the gene matches: 4. CDR3 protein: CASSEVGTDSYEQYF. The CDR3 DNA follows: TGTGCCAGCAGTGAAGTCGGGACAGACTCCTACGAGCAGTACTTC.

The rearrangement uses TRBV5-1 and TRBJ2-7; 7 bases are shared with TRBD1. The germline gives CDR1 SGHRS, CDR2 YFSETQ. The trim removed 0 bases at V and 5 bases at J, leaving 11 bases unmatched. This CDR3 has 16 amino acids. The CDR3 sequence is CASSLAGGSTGNEQYF. In nucleotides, the CDR3 is TGCGCCAGCAGCTTGGCTGGGGGATCGACAGGGAACGAGCAGTACTTC.

As regards this clone: Other nucleotide sequences in the sample specify the same CDR3. The chain joins TRBV30 to TRBJ2-3; no clear D gene. V lost 0 bases to trimming and J lost 6 bases, with 10 bases between them. The germline V gene has CDR1 GTSNPN and CDR2 SVGIG (reference sequence). The CDR3 runs to 13 residues. The CDR3 coding sequence is TGTGCCTGGAGTGTTAGCCTAGGGGATACGCAGTATTTT. Translating gives CAWSVSLGDTQYF.

This clone appeared a few times. This chain joins TRBV29-1 and TRBJ2-3; either TRBD1 or TRBD2 may fit D (5 bases each). In germline, CDR1 is SQVTM, CDR2 ANQGSEA. The CDR3 consists of 11 residues. V lost 6 bases to trimming and J lost 3 bases, with 7 bases between them. The chain's CDR3 is CSVGRTDTQYF. The CDR3 DNA reads as TGCAGCGTGGGACGGACAGATACGCAGTATTTT.

Here the CDR3 DNA reads TGTGCCAGCAGTGGATCGGGACAGGGGAGGAACTATGGCTACACCTTC. It specifies CASSGSGQGRNYGYTF. The chain recombines TRBV6-1 with TRBJ1-2; TRBD1 matches at 10 bases. The CDR3 totals 16 residues. The junction had 7 bases not matched to a gene; V was cut back by 4 bases and J by 2 bases. Per the germline V gene, CDR1 is MNHNS and CDR2 is SASEGT.